Presented here are 30 T cell receptor beta chains from one specimen sequenced in a study of cytomegalovirus exposure and HLA in healthy donors. PCR amplification relied on 60 Vbeta primers (plus 13 Jbeta primers). TCRdb's copy holds only in-frame clones and misses some; the assay was immunoSEQ multiplex PCR. The profile covers around 86,000 clones, with 75% to 80% appearing a single time and about 6% taken by the ten largest. Sequenced: PBMCs. The receptors were sampled from a female donor in good health and CMV-seronegative.

Points on this clone: An end of the junction differs from the germline gene, which may be a read error. The chain has TRBV9 and TRBJ2-3; D is unresolved. The CDR3 spans 15 residues. The germline gives CDR1 SGDLS, CDR2 YYNGEE. This chain's CDR3 is CAGSPGLQSTDTQYF. CDR3 coding DNA: TGTGCCGGCAGCCCTGGTCTCCAGTCGACAGATACGCAGTATTTT.

This sequence joins TRBV7-2 and TRBJ1-6; 7 positions match TRBD1. V shed 5 bases and J 7 bases; nucleotides not matched to a gene: 8. Germline V gene sequence: CDR1 SGHTA, CDR2 FQGNSA. This CDR3 spans 15 amino acids. The chain's CDR3 is CASSTKGASNSPLHF. The CDR3 DNA reads as TGTGCCAGCAGCACCAAGGGGGCTTCCAATTCACCCCTCCACTTT. The whole variable domain, filled in from reference TRBV7-2 and TRBJ1-6, reads GAGVSQSPSNKVTEKGKDVELRCDPISGHTALYWYRQSLGQGLEFLIYFQGNSAPDKSGLPSDRFSAERTGGSVSTLTIQRTQQEDSAVYLCASSTKGASNSPLHFGNGTRLTVT.

The chain joins TRBV11-2 to TRBJ1-1, with 7 bases aligning to TRBD1. This CDR3 has 16 residues. CDR1 SGHAT and CDR2 FQNNGV come from the germline V gene. V lost 5 bases, J lost 0 bases, and 9 bases stayed unmatched. CDR3: CASSPDRPQLNTEAFF. The CDR3 DNA is TGTGCCAGCAGCCCGGACAGGCCTCAGCTGAACACTGAAGCTTTCTTT.

The rearrangement links TRBV2 to TRBJ2-1; TRBD2 agrees at 11 bases. There are 15 residues in the CDR3. The junction had 6 bases not matched to a gene; V was cut back by 4 bases and J by 7 bases. Germline-derived CDR1 and CDR2 are SNHLY and FYNNEI. Here the CDR3 reads CASSATSGGNNEQFF. The CDR3 region has the DNA TGTGCCAGCAGTGCTACTAGCGGGGGAAATAATGAGCAGTTCTTC.

This clone appeared a single time. The chain employs TRBV9 and TRBJ2-3; 12 bases align to TRBD2. After removal of 2 bases from V and 6 bases from J, the junction contained 10 bases not matched to a gene. The CDR3 sequence is 17 residues long. Germline assignment: CDR1 SGDLS and CDR2 YYNGEE. This CDR3 reads CASSVDPSGGAQDTQYF. In nucleotides, the CDR3 is TGTGCCAGCAGCGTCGACCCTAGCGGGGGGGCCCAGGATACGCAGTATTTT. The entire variable domain, with the rest obtained from reference TRBV9 and TRBJ2-3, is as follows: DSGVTQTPKHLITATGQRVTLRCSPRSGDLSVYWYQQSLDQGLQFLIQYYNGEERAKGNILERFSAQQFPDLHSELNLSSLELGDSALYFCASSVDPSGGAQDTQYFGPGTRLTVL.

The chain has TRBV29-1 and TRBJ2-1, with TRBD2 identical over 8 bases. The CDR3 length is 14 residues. With V trimmed by 3 bases and J by 3 bases, 4 bases remained unmatched. The germline CDR1 and CDR2 sequences are SQVTM and ANQGSEA. Here the CDR3 DNA reads TGCAGCGTTGATGCGGGGGGCATCTACAATGAGCAGTTCTTC. Protein sequence: CSVDAGGIYNEQFF.

This chain connects TRBV2 to TRBJ1-1; D is unclear. The V end lost 6 bases, the J end lost 5 bases, and 13 bases lay between the germline ends. The CDR3 runs 13 residues. Germline-derived CDR1 and CDR2 are SNHLY and FYNNEI. Written as DNA, the CDR3 is TGTGCCAGCAGAGAACGGGAGGGAACTGAAGCTTTCTTT. Translation: CASREREGTEAFF.

This clone was observed a few times. The gene calls are TRBV6-5 and TRBJ2-3; D might be TRBD2 (5 bases). Germline V gene sequence: CDR1 MNHEY, CDR2 SVGAGI. V was trimmed by 3 bases and J by 3 bases, leaving 7 bases between them. CDR3 size: 13 residues. CDR3 loop: CASSYRRTDTQYF. The CDR3 coding sequence is TGTGCCAGCAGTTATCGGAGGACAGATACGCAGTATTTT.

This sequence joins TRBV2 and TRBJ2-3; TRBD1 aligns across 7 bases. Per the germline V gene, CDR1 is SNHLY and CDR2 is FYNNEI. This CDR3 has 14 residues. J was trimmed by 2 bases and V by 6 bases; bases with no gene match: 5. The CDR3 protein is CASRGDRVTDTQYF. DNA of the CDR3: TGTGCCAGCAGGGGGGACAGAGTCACAGATACGCAGTATTTT. The full variable domain, with the rest looked up from reference TRBV2 and TRBJ2-3, is EPEVTQTPSHQVTQMGQEVILRCVPISNHLYFYWYRQILGQKVEFLVSFYNNEISEKSEIFDDQFSVERPDGSNFTLKIRSTKLEDSAMYFCASRGDRVTDTQYFGPGTRLTVL.

This chain uses TRBV6-5 with TRBJ1-6; possibly TRBD1 for D (5 bases). CDR3 size: 15 residues. V shed 8 bases and J shed 2 bases, with 13 bases lying between them. Germline CDR1 MNHEY, CDR2 SVGAGI. Here the CDR3 reads CASLPGAAYNSPLHF. The CDR3 region has the DNA TGTGCCAGCCTCCCTGGGGCAGCCTATAATTCACCCCTCCACTTT.

Turning to this clone: The junction and the germline gene differ at one end; a read error may be behind it. The same CDR3 also results from other DNA sequences found in this sample. The rearrangement uses TRBV5-1 and TRBJ1-1; 8 nucleotides agree with TRBD1. Germline-derived CDR1 and CDR2 are SGHRS and YFSETQ. The CDR3 runs 16 residues. The CDR3 spells CASSTMEQGEGTEAFF. The CDR3 DNA reads as TGTGCCAGCAGCACGATGGAACAGGGGGAGGGGACTGAAGCTTTCTTT.

The J gene is TRBJ1-1, the V gene TRBV6-1; TRBD1 is a possible D gene (5 bases). The V gene lost 6 bases and the J gene lost 4 bases, with 15 bases spanning the gap. CDR1 is MNHNS, CDR2 SASEGT, per germline. The CDR3 contains 14 residues. The CDR3 bases are TGTGCCAGCAGGGGGGAGGCCCGGGGCACTGAAGCTTTCTTT. Translation gives CASRGEARGTEAFF.

V usage is TRBV28 and J usage is TRBJ2-5; D might be TRBD1 (6 bases). The germline V and J ends were trimmed by 6 bases and 5 bases, with 22 bases remaining between them. The CDR3 is 16 residues long. Germline V gene sequence: CDR1 MDHEN, CDR2 SYDVKM. The DNA of the CDR3 is TGTGCCAGCAGACTCTCTGCCCCAGGGGTTGGGGAGACCCAGTACTTC. Amino acids: CASRLSAPGVGETQYF. The whole variable domain, remainder taken from reference TRBV28 and TRBJ2-5, is DVKVTQSSRYLVKRTGEKVFLECVQDMDHENMFWYRQDPGLGLRLIYFSYDVKMKEKGDIPEGYSVSREKKERFSLILESASTNQTSMYLCASRLSAPGVGETQYFGPGTRLLVL.

The chain couples TRBV28 to TRBJ1-1, with 7 bases fitting TRBD1. V was pared by 8 bases and J by 4 bases, with 10 bases of the junction left unmatched. The CDR3 totals 14 residues. Germline V gives CDR1 MDHEN, CDR2 SYDVKM. This chain's CDR3 is CASFPRGGPTEAFF. The CDR3 region has the DNA TGTGCCAGCTTTCCTAGAGGGGGCCCCACTGAAGCTTTCTTT.

This clone was seen just once. This chain uses TRBV2 with TRBJ1-5; 8 bases are shared with TRBD1. The germline gives CDR1 SNHLY, CDR2 FYNNEI. After removal of 5 bases from V and 5 bases from J, the junction contained 5 bases not matched to a gene. The CDR3 extends over 14 amino acids. This CDR3 reads CASSRQGRDQPQHF. CDR3 sequence (DNA): TGTGCCAGCAGTAGACAGGGGAGAGATCAGCCCCAGCATTTT.

The chain recombines TRBV28 with TRBJ2-7; D is perhaps TRBD2 (6 bases). CDR1 is MDHEN and CDR2 is SYDVKM in the germline V gene. V gave up 6 bases and J gave up 2 bases, with 11 bases separating them. The length of the CDR3 is 13 residues. CDR3 loop: CASRLWGAYEQYF. The CDR3 DNA reads as TGTGCCAGCAGGCTGTGGGGGGCCTACGAGCAGTACTTC.

A few counts support this clone. V is TRBV5-6 and J is TRBJ1-1; TRBD1 matches 10 bases. The length of the CDR3 is 13 residues. Germline loops: CDR1 SGHDT, CDR2 YYEEEE. The V segment lost 3 bases and the J segment 4 bases; nucleotides outside the gene matches: 0. The CDR3 DNA sequence: TGTGCCAGCAGCTGGACAGGGGGCACTGAAGCTTTCTTT. Amino acid sequence: CASSWTGGTEAFF.

CDR3: CASSPNWDSTYEQYF. Here the CDR3 DNA reads TGTGCCAGCAGCCCGAACTGGGACTCCACCTACGAGCAGTACTTC. The chain recombines TRBV5-4 with TRBJ2-7; tentatively, D is TRBD2 (6 bases). The CDR3 has 15 residues. Per germline, CDR1 SGHNT and CDR2 YYREEE (reference sequence). V was clipped by 4 bases and J by 2 bases, with 16 bases between them.

The chain joins TRBV29-1 to TRBJ2-5; maybe TRBD1 (6 bases). The germline V gene has CDR1 SQVTM and CDR2 ANQGSEA. Trimming removed 3 bases from V and 5 bases from J, with 10 bases in between. The CDR3 contains 12 residues. CDR3 in amino acids: CSVDGGRETQYF. CDR3 DNA: TGCAGCGTTGATGGGGGCCGGGAGACCCAGTACTTC.

The rearrangement joins TRBV28 to TRBJ2-5, with a weak D call TRBD2 (6 bases). Germline V CDR1 and CDR2: MDHEN, SYDVKM. With 4 bases removed from V and 5 bases from J, the gap between germline ends came to 17 bases. CDR3 length: 15 residues. CDR3 in DNA: TGTGCCAGCAGTTCCCCCGGGACTCGCATGGAGACCCAGTACTTC. Protein sequence: CASSSPGTRMETQYF. Filled out from reference TRBV28 and TRBJ2-5, the complete variable domain reads DVKVTQSSRYLVKRTGEKVFLECVQDMDHENMFWYRQDPGLGLRLIYFSYDVKMKEKGDIPEGYSVSREKKERFSLILESASTNQTSMYLCASSSPGTRMETQYFGPGTRLLVL.

V and J are TRBV2 and TRBJ2-5; perhaps TRBD1 as D (5 bases). CDR1 SNHLY and CDR2 FYNNEI come from the germline V gene. CDR3 length: 15 residues. V dropped 4 bases and J dropped 4 bases, with 16 bases sitting between them. CDR3 nucleotides: TGTGCCAGCAGTGCACAGGAAAAAAGGGGAGAGACCCAGTACTTC. As protein: CASSAQEKRGETQYF.

This chain connects TRBV7-2 to TRBJ1-1; D is perhaps TRBD1 (5 bases). CDR3 length equals 14 residues. Germline V CDR1 and CDR2: SGHTA, FQGNSA. V shed 2 bases and J shed 2 bases, with 9 bases lying between them. CDR3 bases: TGTGCCAGCAGCTTATGGCAGGGAAACACTGAAGCTTTCTTT. Protein product: CASSLWQGNTEAFF.

The V gene is TRBV6-5, the J gene TRBJ2-7; D possibly corresponds to TRBD2 (6 bases). Trimming shortened V by 0 bases and J by 5 bases, and 14 bases separated the two germline ends. The CDR3 consists of 15 residues. Germline CDR1 and CDR2: MNHEY and SVGAGI. The DNA of the CDR3 is TGTGCCAGCAGTTACTCAGGTGCGGGGTCTAACGAGCAGTACTTC. As protein: CASSYSGAGSNEQYF.

This sequence joins TRBV18 and TRBJ1-2; D might be TRBD1 (6 bases). This CDR3 has 14 residues. V lost 3 bases, J lost 7 bases, and 15 bases lay in between. Germline CDR1 KGHSH, CDR2 LQKENI. In nucleotides, the CDR3 is TGTGCCAGCTCACCCGGGGGGGCAAGTTTTGGCTACACCTTC. It yields the protein CASSPGGASFGYTF.

V is TRBV11-1 and J is TRBJ1-6; D unresolved. V lost 2 bases to trimming and J lost 7 bases, with 9 bases between them. CDR3 length equals 14 residues. Germline assignment: CDR1 SGHAT and CDR2 FQDESV (reference sequence). The CDR3 reads CASSLNVRNSPLHF. The CDR3 bases are TGTGCCAGCAGCTTAAACGTGAGAAATTCACCCCTCCACTTT.

The chain combines TRBV5-4 with TRBJ2-7, with a weak D call TRBD1 (5 bases). The germline CDR1 and CDR2 sequences are SGHNT and YYREEE (reference sequence). Trimming left V 3 bases short and J 2 bases short, with 12 bases between. This CDR3 spans 14 amino acids. The CDR3 sequence: CASSSGGQPYEQYF. CDR3 sequence (DNA): TGTGCCAGCAGCTCAGGTGGACAACCCTACGAGCAGTACTTC.

The chain's CDR3 is CASSLGPGRQSNQPQHF. The CDR3 DNA follows: TGTGCCAGCAGTTTGGGGCCCGGCAGGCAGAGCAATCAGCCCCAGCATTTT. The chain recombines TRBV27 with TRBJ1-5; D may be TRBD1 (5 bases). V was pared by 3 bases and J by 1 base, with 16 bases between. Germline CDR1 is MNHEY and CDR2 is SMNVEV (reference sequence). The CDR3 totals 17 residues.

This clone was seen only a few times. The CDR3 is CASSPLAGSTDTQYF. The CDR3 DNA reads TGTGCCAGCAGCCCACTAGCGGGAAGCACAGATACGCAGTATTTT. V usage is TRBV7-8 and J usage is TRBJ2-3; 10 nucleotides align to TRBD2. CDR1 SGHVS and CDR2 FQNEAQ come from the germline V gene. The CDR3 runs 15 residues. V shed 5 bases, J shed 0 bases, and the junction held 2 bases outside the gene matches. Filled out from reference TRBV7-8 and TRBJ2-3, the complete variable domain reads GAGVSQSPRYKVAKRGQDVALRCDPISGHVSLFWYQQALGQGPEFLTYFQNEAQLDKSGLPSDRFFAERPEGSVSTLKIQRTQQEDSAVYLCASSPLAGSTDTQYFGPGTRLTVL.

This chain connects TRBV7-9 to TRBJ1-4; 10 bases align to TRBD1. The junction had 5 bases not matched to a gene; V was cut back by 2 bases and J by 8 bases. The germline V gene has CDR1 SEHNR and CDR2 FQNEAQ (reference sequence). The CDR3 consists of 15 residues. CDR3 DNA: TGTGCCAGCAGCTTAAACGGACAGGGGGTCGAAAAACTGTTTTTT. Translating gives CASSLNGQGVEKLFF.

This clone has a single count. This chain uses TRBV28 with TRBJ1-4; TRBD1 is a possible D gene (6 bases). The CDR3 sequence is 16 residues long. Germline V CDR1 and CDR2: MDHEN, SYDVKM. Trimming stripped 4 bases from V and 5 bases from J, with 17 bases between. Here the CDR3 reads CASSSTGRGANEKLFF. The CDR3, as DNA: TGTGCCAGCAGTTCAACAGGGAGGGGGGCCAATGAAAAACTGTTTTTT.